What follows are 20 T cell receptor beta chains derived from one specimen sequenced in a study of shared clonotypes between healthy human individuals. Assay: immunoSEQ multiplex PCR; the TCRdb copy retains only in-frame clones and omits some. The sample carries millions of clones, roughly 94% recorded once. The sequenced material came from naive CD4+ T cells sorted from blood. Sample subset: CD45RA+ positively selected. These receptors all stem from a young man in good health.

The chain carries TRBV6-5 and TRBJ2-1; D may be TRBD2 (5 bases). The CDR3 consists of 14 residues. Germline loops: CDR1 MNHEY, CDR2 SVGAGI. The ends were cut back, 2 bases at V and 2 bases at J, with 7 bases in the middle. CDR3 amino acids: CASSYQLAYNEQFF. CDR3 DNA: TGTGCCAGCAGTTACCAACTAGCCTACAATGAGCAGTTCTTC.

Of note for this clone: One base away lies a much larger clone, so this may be a sequencing read error. In the same sample, other DNA sequences code for this CDR3. This chain links TRBV5-1 with TRBJ2-7; TRBD2 matches at 10 bases. The CDR3 contains 14 residues. V shed 3 bases and J 1 base; nucleotides not matched to a gene: 1. Germline V gives CDR1 SGHRS, CDR2 YFSETQ. The CDR3 DNA reads TGCGCCAGCAGCTCTAGCGGGGGATCCTACGAGCAGTACTTC. Translated, it gives CASSSSGGSYEQYF.

The V gene is TRBV6-5, the J gene TRBJ1-5, with TRBD1 matching over 8 bases. Germline V gene sequence: CDR1 MNHEY, CDR2 SVGAGI. The CDR3 sequence is 16 residues long. Unmatched junction bases numbered 9, after V lost 3 bases and J lost 5 bases. In nucleotides, the CDR3 is TGTGCCAGCAGTTATGACTCCGGGACAGGTGATCAGCCCCAGCATTTT. It specifies CASSYDSGTGDQPQHF.

This chain joins TRBV7-2 and TRBJ1-1; 7 bases are shared with TRBD1. The J segment lost 4 bases and the V segment lost 3 bases, leaving 2 bases of the junction unmatched. CDR3 length: 13 amino acids. Germline-derived CDR1 and CDR2 are SGHTA and FQGNSA. The CDR3 sequence is CASSFDRATEAFF. CDR3 DNA: TGTGCCAGCAGCTTCGACAGGGCCACTGAAGCTTTCTTT.

Worth noting for this clone: Other DNA sequences in this sample translate to the same CDR3. The CDR3 reads CASSSNSPLHF. CDR3 nucleotide sequence: TGTGCCAGCAGTTCTAATTCACCCCTCCACTTT. This chain uses TRBV7-2 with TRBJ1-6; the D is unclear. Germline CDR1 and CDR2: SGHTA and FQGNSA. Trimming took 6 bases from V and 6 from J, leaving 3 bases between them. The CDR3 length is 11 residues.

The chain joins TRBV5-1 to TRBJ2-7, with 9 bases matching TRBD1. Germline-derived CDR1 and CDR2 are SGHRS and YFSETQ. This CDR3 comprises 14 residues. V lost 1 base, J lost 4 bases, and 3 bases stayed unmatched. The CDR3 reads CASSLTGTGYEQYF. The DNA for the CDR3 is TGCGCCAGCAGCTTGACCGGGACAGGGTACGAGCAGTACTTC.

The rearrangement joins TRBV6-5 to TRBJ2-7, with D hard to call. Trimming stripped 0 bases from V and 1 base from J, with 13 bases between. The CDR3 spans 16 residues. Per the germline V gene, CDR1 is MNHEY and CDR2 is SVGAGI. The chain's CDR3 is CASSYSVIGWSYEQYF. CDR3 sequence (DNA): TGTGCCAGCAGTTACTCAGTCATCGGGTGGTCCTACGAGCAGTACTTC.

The gene calls are TRBV4-2 and TRBJ2-1, with no clear D. Trimming removed 3 bases from V and 12 bases from J, with 15 bases in between. The CDR3 is 13 amino acids. CDR1 LGHNA and CDR2 YNFKEQ come from the germline V gene. In nucleotides, the CDR3 is TGTGCCAGCAGCCATGAGTACATGGCAGGGCAGTTCTTC. It is translated as CASSHEYMAGQFF.

This chain uses TRBV28 with TRBJ2-4; D is undetermined. V gave up 3 bases and J gave up 1 base, with 13 bases separating them. Germline V gene sequence: CDR1 MDHEN, CDR2 SYDVKM. This CDR3 has 16 amino acids. CDR3: CASSLLREDAKNIQYF. The CDR3 DNA is TGTGCCAGCAGTTTGTTACGAGAGGATGCCAAAAACATTCAGTACTTC. The complete variable domain, with remaining parts taken from reference TRBV28 and TRBJ2-4, reads DVKVTQSSRYLVKRTGEKVFLECVQDMDHENMFWYRQDPGLGLRLIYFSYDVKMKEKGDIPEGYSVSREKKERFSLILESASTNQTSMYLCASSLLREDAKNIQYFGAGTRLSVL.

Comments on this clone: Different DNA sequences within this sample yield the same CDR3. This chain uses TRBV5-1 with TRBJ2-7, with TRBD1 as a possible D gene (5 bases). Germline CDR1 reads SGHRS; CDR2 reads YFSETQ. The ends were cut back, 0 bases at V and 2 bases at J, with 9 bases in the middle. The CDR3 is 14 amino acids. The CDR3 DNA sequence: TGCGCCAGCAGCTTGGAGGGGATCCCCTACGAGCAGTACTTC. Its translation: CASSLEGIPYEQYF.

The chain carries TRBV10-3 and TRBJ2-3; the match to TRBD2 covers 8 bases. The germline CDR1 and CDR2 sequences are ENHRY and SYGVKD. V lost 7 bases to trimming and J lost 0 bases; unmatched junction nucleotides: 3. The CDR3 is 14 amino acids. The CDR3 here is CAINRGGSTDTQYF. The CDR3 DNA reads TGTGCCATCAATCGGGGGGGGAGCACAGATACGCAGTATTTT.

The V and J genes are TRBV4-2 and TRBJ1-1, with 7 bases fitting TRBD1. V was clipped by 3 bases and J by 7 bases; unmatched bases: 8. The CDR3 length is 14 residues. Germline CDR1 and CDR2: LGHNA and YNFKEQ. CDR3 sequence reads: CASSHPGGDGEAFF. The CDR3 bases are TGTGCCAGCAGCCACCCAGGGGGGGATGGTGAAGCTTTCTTT.

The sample holds one count of this clone. This chain uses TRBV6-1 with TRBJ2-1; tentatively, D is TRBD1 (6 bases). V was cut by 0 bases and J by 10 bases, with 10 bases left in between. The germline gives CDR1 MNHNS, CDR2 SASEGT. This CDR3 contains 13 residues. This CDR3 reads CASSEAITGEQFF. The CDR3 nucleotides read TGTGCCAGCAGTGAAGCGATCACAGGGGAGCAGTTCTTC.

The chain is built from TRBV18 and TRBJ2-5; 7 bases map to TRBD1. J lost 2 bases, V lost 3 bases, and 3 bases had no gene match. The CDR3 spans 14 residues. The germline gives CDR1 KGHSH, CDR2 LQKENI. CDR3 sequence (DNA): TGTGCCAGCTCACCGGGGGACAGACAAGAGACCCAGTACTTC. Protein product: CASSPGDRQETQYF.

This clone is a singleton in its sample. The chain couples TRBV19 to TRBJ1-5, with D unclear. The CDR3 consists of 12 residues. CDR1 and CDR2 from the germline V gene are LNHDA and SQIVND (reference sequence). V was shortened by 4 bases and J by 9 bases, with 10 bases between the two germline ends. CDR3 sequence: CASSTQNWPQHF. The CDR3 nucleotides are TGTGCCAGTAGTACCCAAAACTGGCCCCAGCATTTT.

With regard to this clone: In the same sample, other DNA sequences code for this CDR3. The chain is built from TRBV7-9 and TRBJ2-2, with 7 bases identical to TRBD1. CDR1 SEHNR and CDR2 FQNEAQ come from the germline V gene (reference sequence). The V gene end was trimmed by 5 bases and the J gene end by 1 base; junction bases not matched to a gene: 4. The CDR3 runs to 15 residues. The CDR3 bases are TGTGCCAGCAGCCCCGGGACAGTGAACACCGGGGAGCTGTTTTTT. Protein sequence: CASSPGTVNTGELFF.

This clone appeared a few times. The chain joins TRBV7-9 to TRBJ1-2, with D maybe TRBD1 (5 bases). This CDR3 comprises 14 residues. Germline-derived CDR1 and CDR2 are SEHNR and FQNEAQ (reference sequence). The germline V and J ends were trimmed by 2 bases and 4 bases, with 11 bases remaining between them. This chain's CDR3 is CASSLTGGVYGYTF. Written as DNA, the CDR3 is TGTGCCAGCAGCTTAACGGGGGGTGTCTATGGCTACACCTTC.

This chain links TRBV28 with TRBJ2-1; D gene unclear. Germline V gene lookup returns CDR1 MDHEN and CDR2 SYDVKM. Trimming left V 3 bases short and J 8 bases short, with 8 bases between. The CDR3 is made up of 12 amino acids. CDR3: CASSLRADEQFF. The CDR3 DNA reads TGTGCCAGCAGTTTGCGCGCGGATGAGCAGTTCTTC.

V gene TRBV7-3 combines with J gene TRBJ2-7; possibly TRBD2 for D (5 bases). The CDR3 covers 15 residues. The germline V and J ends were trimmed by 4 bases and 0 bases, with 13 bases remaining between them. Germline V lookup: CDR1 SGHTA, CDR2 FQGTGA. The CDR3 is CASSSTAGLSYEQYF. The CDR3 nucleotides are TGTGCCAGCAGCTCCACGGCGGGCCTCTCCTACGAGCAGTACTTC.

The rearrangement joins TRBV4-1 to TRBJ1-1; weak D call: TRBD1 (5 bases). The CDR3 sequence is 15 residues long. V was pared by 0 bases and J by 4 bases, with 12 bases between. Germline V gene sequence: CDR1 MGHRA, CDR2 YSYEKL. CDR3 residues: CASSQDWGGTTEAFF. The CDR3, as DNA: TGCGCCAGCAGCCAAGACTGGGGCGGTACCACTGAAGCTTTCTTT.